This T cell receptor (beta chain) was captured by sequencing in a study of cytomegalovirus exposure and HLA in healthy donors. Findings and caveats of the study: The authors later found most CMV-associated TCR beta chains appeared HLA-restricted.

Trimming took off 0 bases at V and 10 bases at J, with 19 bases between the two ends. The germline CDR1 and CDR2 sequences are MGHRA and YSYEKL. The CDR3 runs to 16 residues. A note on this clone: Antigen specificity is unknown.

The PCR used 60 Vbeta and 13 Jbeta primers. The table came from immunoSEQ multiplex PCR; TCRdb's copy has only in-frame clones and leaves some out. The table records around 140,000 clones, about 81% of them present only once. This TCR was recovered from a woman aged 45-60 years in good health and CMV-seropositive. The chain is built from TRBV4-1 and TRBJ2-1; D is perhaps TRBD2 (5 bases). The sequencing input was PBMCs. The CDR3 DNA reads as TGCGCCAGCAGCCAAGATACCCCAAAAAGCGGCGGAGAGCAGTTCTTC. This codes for CASSQDTPKSGGEQFF.